A single sample gave rise to the 19 T cell receptor beta chains below, sequenced in a study of T cells in Graves' hyperthyroidism and ophthalmopathy. The CDR3 regions of TCR beta were amplified from RNA transcripts. HTBI primers were the set used in a first-round RT-PCR of the TCR CDR3. TCRdb fed the multiplex PCR reads into MiXCR, producing one record per CDR3 protein. Seen here are some 500,000 distinct CDR3 sequences, about 16% observed once, and the top ten hold over 25%. The sample consisted of blood. The receptor set was obtained from a woman aged 30 to 39 with Graves' ophthalmopathy.

This clonotype was recorded many times. Sequence at one end of the junction differs from germline and may be a read error. The J gene is TRBJ2-1, the V gene TRBV11-2; D could derive from TRBD1 or TRBD2 (5 bases each). CDR1 and CDR2 from the germline V gene are SGHAT and FQNNGV. This CDR3 has 13 amino acids. CDR3 sequence reads: CASSLEGHNEQFF. DNA for the CDR3: TGTGCCAGCAGCCTAGAGGGGCACAATGAGCAGTTCTTC.

This clonotype was counted a few times. The rearrangement links TRBV5-8 to TRBJ1-4; weak D call: TRBD1 (5 bases). The CDR3 length is 14 residues. Germline CDR1 SGHTS, CDR2 YDEGEE. V lost 4 bases and J 8 bases, leaving 15 bases between the germline ends. For the CDR3, the DNA is TGTGCCAGCAGCGCGGACGCGAGGGACGAAAAACTGTTTTTT. The encoded protein is CASSADARDEKLFF.

The rearrangement links TRBV6-5 to TRBJ1-5; D remains ambiguous. This CDR3 is 13 amino acids long. Trimming cost V 0 bases and J 10 bases, with 10 bases left between them. Germline V lookup: CDR1 MNHEY, CDR2 SVGAGI. The CDR3 region is CASSYSSPTPQHF. The CDR3 coding sequence is TGTGCCAGCAGTTACTCGTCACCCACCCCCCAGCATTTT.

The rearrangement uses TRBV4-3 and TRBJ1-3, with 10 positions matching TRBD1. Trimming took 4 bases from V and 3 from J; bases not matched to a gene: 3. This CDR3 has 15 amino acids. The germline V gene has CDR1 LGHNA and CDR2 YSLEER. CDR3 sequence: CASSPGTGVGNTIYF. The CDR3 nucleotides are TGCGCCAGCAGCCCCGGGACAGGGGTTGGAAACACCATATATTTT.

This clonotype was picked up many times. The V call is TRBV3-1, the J call TRBJ2-3; D is unresolved. This CDR3 contains 14 residues. Germline V gives CDR1 LGHDT, CDR2 YNNKEL (reference sequence). V was clipped by 1 base and J by 1 base, with 6 bases between them. This chain's CDR3 is CASSQVGGTDTQYF. As DNA, the CDR3 is TGTGCCAGCAGCCAAGTCGGTGGCACAGATACGCAGTATTTT.

This clonotype turned up a few times. The chain employs TRBV2 and TRBJ2-7, with a tentative D call TRBD1 (6 bases). The V end was cut by 1 base, the J end by 4 bases, with 17 bases between. Germline-derived CDR1 and CDR2 are SNHLY and FYNNEI. The CDR3 contains 16 residues. This chain's CDR3 is CASSEGRNRERYEQYF. The DNA of the CDR3 is TGTGCCAGCAGTGAAGGTCGCAACAGGGAAAGGTACGAGCAGTACTTC. Filled out from reference TRBV2 and TRBJ2-7, the complete variable domain reads EPEVTQTPSHQVTQMGQEVILRCVPISNHLYFYWYRQILGQKVEFLVSFYNNEISEKSEIFDDQFSVERPDGSNFTLKIRSTKLEDSAMYFCASSEGRNRERYEQYFGPGTRLTVT.

The chain employs TRBV4-1 and TRBJ2-1, with TRBD1 as a possible D gene (6 bases). This CDR3 region has 12 residues. Germline V lookup: CDR1 MGHRA, CDR2 YSYEKL. Trimming took off 0 bases at V and 15 bases at J, with 12 bases between the two ends. The CDR3 protein is CASSQEGARRFF. The CDR3 region has the DNA TGCGCCAGCAGCCAAGAGGGGGCTAGACGGTTCTTC.

This clonotype appeared many times. The chain carries TRBV18 and TRBJ2-1; the match to TRBD2 covers 7 bases. The CDR3 length is 14 residues. Germline CDR1 KGHSH, CDR2 LQKENI. V gave up 0 bases and J gave up 12 bases; unmatched junction bases: 8. The CDR3 is CASSPPVGEGMQFF. The CDR3 DNA sequence: TGTGCCAGCTCACCACCTGTAGGGGAGGGGATGCAGTTCTTC.

There are many counts of this clonotype. The chain links TRBV27 to TRBJ2-3; tentative D call: TRBD1 (6 bases). Trimming removed 4 bases at V and 2 bases at J, with 19 bases between. The CDR3 totals 17 residues. In germline, CDR1 is MNHEY, CDR2 SMNVEV (reference sequence). The CDR3 loop is CASSSKRGSRVTDTQYF. CDR3 in DNA: TGTGCCAGCAGTTCTAAGAGGGGGTCACGGGTCACAGATACGCAGTATTTT.

This clonotype has a count of ten or more. The gene calls are TRBV12-3 or TRBV12-4 and TRBJ2-7, with D unclear. The V end was cut by 6 bases, the J end by 3 bases, with 12 bases between. The CDR3 has 13 amino acids. This CDR3 reads CASSHDSGYEQYF. As DNA, the CDR3 is TGTGCCAGCAGCCACGACTCTGGCTACGAGCAGTACTTC.

The chain has TRBV6-1 and TRBJ1-3, with D tentatively TRBD1 (6 bases). The V gene's germline CDR1 is MNHNS and CDR2 SASEGT. Trimming left V 1 base short and J 4 bases short, with 8 bases between. This CDR3 is 14 amino acids long. The DNA for the CDR3 is TGTGCCAGCAGTGAAGGGACAGACGGAAACACCATATATTTT. Residues: CASSEGTDGNTIYF.

This clonotype showed up just a few times. The J gene is TRBJ2-6, the V gene TRBV20-1, with TRBD1 matching over 8 bases. V trimming: 6 bases; J trimming: 0 bases; junction bases outside the gene matches: 7. CDR3 length: 16 amino acids. Germline-derived CDR1 and CDR2 are DFQATT and SNEGSKA (reference sequence). The CDR3 protein is CSAIDRGTSGANVLTF. CDR3 sequence (DNA): TGCAGTGCCATAGACAGGGGTACCTCTGGGGCCAACGTCCTGACTTTC.

This clonotype was seen repeatedly, ten times or more. The V gene is TRBV28, the J gene TRBJ2-3; TRBD2 matches at 7 bases. The CDR3 is 15 amino acids. CDR1 MDHEN and CDR2 SYDVKM come from the germline V gene. V shed 10 bases, J shed 2 bases, and the junction held 12 bases outside the gene matches. CDR3 region: CATITWEGPTDTQYF. CDR3 nucleotide sequence: TGTGCCACTATAACCTGGGAGGGGCCCACAGATACGCAGTATTTT.

This clonotype was observed many times. The CDR3 coding sequence is TGTGCCAGCAGCTTAACTGACAGCCTCTATGGCTACACCTTC. It codes for CASSLTDSLYGYTF. J is TRBJ1-2 and V is TRBV7-2; D is possibly TRBD1 (5 bases). There are 14 residues in the CDR3. Between the trimmed V and J ends, which lost 2 bases and 4 bases, there was a span of 11 bases. The germline V gene has CDR1 SGHTA and CDR2 FQGNSA.

V and J are TRBV12-3 or TRBV12-4 and TRBJ2-5; 10 bases fit TRBD1. The junction had 18 bases not matched to a gene; V was cut back by 5 bases and J by 3 bases. The length of the CDR3 is 19 residues. The CDR3 DNA sequence: TGTGCCAGCAGTCTTGCCGGGACAGGGGTTCAGTGGGGCAAAGAGACCCAGTACTTC. It is translated as CASSLAGTGVQWGKETQYF.

The chain recombines TRBV6-2 or TRBV6-3 with TRBJ2-1; 10 bases are shared with TRBD2. Germline V lookup: CDR1 MNHEY, CDR2 SVGEGT. Unmatched junction bases numbered 5, after V lost 6 bases and J lost 9 bases. This CDR3 is built from 13 residues. The CDR3 here is CASRRTSGTEQFF. CDR3 sequence (DNA): TGTGCCAGCAGACGGACTAGCGGCACTGAGCAGTTCTTC.

This clonotype was seen ten or more times. The chain uses TRBV6-2 or TRBV6-3 and TRBJ2-7; TRBD1 agrees at 7 bases. The CDR3 consists of 14 residues. Trimming removed 6 bases from V and 4 bases from J; junction bases left unmatched: 9. CDR1 MNHEY and CDR2 SVGEGT come from the germline V gene. In nucleotides, the CDR3 is TGTGCCAGCAGCCCTAACAGGGGCGAATACGAGCAGTACTTC. Amino acid sequence: CASSPNRGEYEQYF.

The chain links TRBV3-1 to TRBJ2-7; TRBD1 or TRBD2 may be the D gene (5 bases each). CDR3 length equals 14 residues. Trimming left V 4 bases short and J 6 bases short, with 16 bases between. Germline CDR1 and CDR2: LGHDT and YNNKEL (reference sequence). CDR3 region: CASSPGAVRGEQYF. The CDR3 DNA reads as TGTGCCAGCAGCCCCGGGGCCGTTAGGGGCGAGCAGTACTTC.

This clonotype was counted a few times. The chain combines TRBV16 with TRBJ2-3; TRBD2 matches at 11 bases. This CDR3 region has 16 residues. CDR1 KGHSY and CDR2 FQNENV come from the germline V gene. The trim removed 5 bases at V and 2 bases at J, leaving 6 bases unmatched. The CDR3 region has the DNA TGTGCCAGCAGCGGGCTAGCGGGAGGAACCACAGATACGCAGTATTTT. Protein sequence: CASSGLAGGTTDTQYF.